This T cell receptor (beta chain) is from a study of T cells in Graves' hyperthyroidism and ophthalmopathy. TCR beta CDR3 regions were amplified from RNA transcripts. An initial round of RT-PCR targeting the TCR CDR3 relied on the HTBI primer set. Each CDR3 protein is one row after TCRdb ran MiXCR on the multiplex PCR reads. The sample lists about 400,000 distinct CDR3 sequences, 15% occurring once. The junction had 5 bases not matched to a gene; V was cut back by 4 bases and J by 2 bases. The CDR3 consists of 16 residues. The V gene's germline CDR1 is PRHDT and CDR2 FYEKMQ (reference sequence). This clonotype originated in a woman aged 25 to 45 with Graves' hyperthyroidism. This chain links TRBV13 with TRBJ2-5, with TRBD2 matching over 12 bases. Material for sequencing was blood. The CDR3 is CASSSGTSGLQETQYF. The CDR3 DNA reads TGTGCCAGCAGCTCGGGGACTAGCGGGCTTCAAGAGACCCAGTACTTC.